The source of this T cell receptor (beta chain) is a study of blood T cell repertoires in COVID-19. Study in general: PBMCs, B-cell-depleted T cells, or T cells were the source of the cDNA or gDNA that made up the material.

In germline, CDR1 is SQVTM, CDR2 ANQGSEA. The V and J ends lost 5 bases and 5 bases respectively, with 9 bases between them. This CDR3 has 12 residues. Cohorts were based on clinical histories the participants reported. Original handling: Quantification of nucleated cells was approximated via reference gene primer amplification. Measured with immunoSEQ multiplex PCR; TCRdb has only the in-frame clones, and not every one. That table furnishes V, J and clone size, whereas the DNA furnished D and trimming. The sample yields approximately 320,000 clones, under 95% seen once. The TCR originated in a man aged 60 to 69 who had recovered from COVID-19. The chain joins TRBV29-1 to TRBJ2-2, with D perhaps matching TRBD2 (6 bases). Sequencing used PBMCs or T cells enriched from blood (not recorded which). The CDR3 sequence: CSVSAGTGELFF. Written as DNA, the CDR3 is TGCAGCGTTAGCGCGGGGACCGGGGAGCTGTTTTTT.